These T cell receptor beta chains were read from a single sample in a study of blood T cell repertoires in COVID-19. Sequencing was performed with immunoSEQ multiplex PCR; in TCRdb, only in-frame clones are kept and a portion is missing. Of 170,000 or so clones in the sample, roughly nine tenths were seen once. The specimen was PBMCs or T cells enriched from blood (not recorded which). All receptors derive from a woman between 50 and 59 years old who had recovered from COVID-19. Each CDR3 is given with its conserved first and last residue. The D gene is left open where the match is weak. Clone size is not always given. Where it is, it says once, few, many or a class for expanded clones.

abundance,v_gene,j_gene,d_gene,CDR3nt,CDR3aa
.,TRBV7-8,TRBJ2-2,TRBD2,TGTGCCAGCAGCTTAAGACTAGCGGGAGTTGCCACCGGGGAGCTGTTTTTT,CASSLRLAGVATGELFF
.,TRBV18,TRBJ2-3,.,TGTGCCAGCTCACCACCCGTAAGGAGAGATACGCAGTATTTT,CASSPPVRRDTQYF
few,TRBV30,TRBJ1-2,TRBD1,TGTGCCTGGAGTGACCCCGGGACAGGGCCCTATGGCTACACCTTC,CAWSDPGTGPYGYTF
few,TRBV14,TRBJ1-4,TRBD1,TGTGCCAGCAGCCAAAATAGACAGGGCTTTGGTGAAAAACTGTTTTTT,CASSQNRQGFGEKLFF
.,TRBV5-1,TRBJ2-1,TRBD2,TGCGCCAGCAGCCTCCCCGGGACTAGCGGGAGTACTGAGCAGTTCTTC,CASSLPGTSGSTEQFF
.,TRBV28,TRBJ2-3,TRBD2,TGTGCCAGCAGGGTAGCGGGAGCGGGTGGAGATACGCAGTATTTT,CASRVAGAGGDTQYF
.,TRBV6-5,TRBJ1-2,.,TGTGCCAGCAGCCCAAGAAGGGGCTTCGGATATGGCTACACCTTC,CASSPRRGFGYGYTF
.,TRBV28,TRBJ1-4,TRBD1,TGTGCCAGCACCCCCGACAGGGTACAGGAAAAACTGTTTTTT,CASTPDRVQEKLFF
.,TRBV7-2,TRBJ2-7,.,TGTGCCAGCAGCTTAGGCTGGTCACTCACCTACGAGCAGTACTTC,CASSLGWSLTYEQYF
.,TRBV29-1,TRBJ1-1,.,TGCAGCGTGATGCGGGGGGACGTCATGAACACTGAAGCTTTCTTT,CSVMRGDVMNTEAFF
.,TRBV13,TRBJ2-1,.,TGTGCCAGCAGCTTAGTGTCCGGTTACAATGAGCAGTTCTTC,CASSLVSGYNEQFF
.,TRBV5-4,TRBJ1-1,.,TGTGCCAGCAGCTTGGGGGGGCGGTACACTGAAGCTTTCTTT,CASSLGGRYTEAFF
.,TRBV28,TRBJ1-2,TRBD1,TGTGCCAGCAGGTATACAGGGGGTGACTATGGCTACACCTTC,CASRYTGGDYGYTF
.,TRBV12-3/TRBV12-4,TRBJ2-1,TRBD1,TGTGCCAGCAGTCCCGGACAGGAGAATGAGCAGTTCTTC,CASSPGQENEQFF
.,TRBV5-1,TRBJ1-6,TRBD1,TGCGCCAGCAGCTTGGGAACAGGGGATGGGGTTTCACCCCTCCACTTT,CASSLGTGDGVSPLHF
once,TRBV7-9,TRBJ1-4,.,TGTGCCAGCAGCTTAGCGGCCGCAGGGTCGACTAATGAAAAACTGTTTTTT,CASSLAAAGSTNEKLFF
.,TRBV11-1,TRBJ2-1,.,TGTGCCAGCAGCTCTCGATCTGTGGGGAGTTACAATGAGCAGTTCTTC,CASSSRSVGSYNEQFF
few,TRBV6-5,TRBJ1-3,.,TGTGCCATCGCGGACAGTACTGGAAACACCATATATTTT,CAIADSTGNTIYF
.,TRBV3-1/TRBV3-2,TRBJ2-7,.,TGTGCCAGCAGCCCGACACCGAATGCCTACGAGCAGTACTTC,CASSPTPNAYEQYF
.,TRBV11-3,TRBJ1-1,TRBD1,TGTGCCAGCAGCGACCAAAACCGACAGGGGAGGGGGACTGAAGCTTTCTTT,CASSDQNRQGRGTEAFF
few,TRBV19,TRBJ2-2,TRBD1,TGTGCCAGTAGGCGGGGACAGGCCACCGGGGAGCTGTTTTTT,CASRRGQATGELFF
.,TRBV19,TRBJ2-5,TRBD1,TGTGCCAGTAGTACCTCACAGGGGGTCTTTGGTGAGACCCAGTACTTC,CASSTSQGVFGETQYF
.,TRBV28,TRBJ2-7,.,TGTGCCAGCAGTTCCGGGACAAGATACGAGCAGTACTTC,CASSSGTRYEQYF
.,TRBV5-1,TRBJ2-3,TRBD2,TGCGCCAGCAGCCCGGGTGGCGGGAGCTGGACAGATACGCAGTATTTT,CASSPGGGSWTDTQYF
.,TRBV5-5,TRBJ2-1,TRBD2,TGTGCCAGCAGCTTTGGGACTAGCGGCTACAATGAGCAGTTCTTC,CASSFGTSGYNEQFF
.,TRBV15,TRBJ1-4,.,TGTGCCACCAGCAGAGCCAGGGTCGGGGAAAAACTGTTTTTT,CATSRARVGEKLFF
once,TRBV28,TRBJ1-4,TRBD1,TGTGCCAGCAGTCAACTCCAGCCGGGACAGGGGGCTTCTAATGAAAAACTGTTTTTT,CASSQLQPGQGASNEKLFF
.,TRBV4-1,TRBJ2-7,.,TGCGCCAGCAGCCTCGAGCGGGCTAGTCGCTACGAGCAGTACTTC,CASSLERASRYEQYF
.,TRBV5-1,TRBJ2-1,TRBD2,TGCGCCAGCAGCTTAGCGGGAGGCGCGGACAATGAGCAGTTCTTC,CASSLAGGADNEQFF
.,TRBV7-2,TRBJ2-7,.,TGTGCCAGCAGCCTTAATCTTTACGAGCAGTACTTC,CASSLNLYEQYF
.,TRBV11-2,TRBJ2-1,.,TGTGCCAGCAGCTCCCTTCTGTACAATGAGCAGTTCTTC,CASSSLLYNEQFF
.,TRBV2,TRBJ2-3,.,TGTGCCAGCAGCCAACTCGGCGGGACGAGCACAGATACGCAGTATTTT,CASSQLGGTSTDTQYF